This note documents a single TCR beta chain sequence. This sample is part of a study of control samples from healthy donors and cancer patients. Germline CDR1 MGHDK, CDR2 SYGVNS. Trimming shortened V by 7 bases and J by 7 bases, and 17 bases separated the two germline ends. The CDR3 totals 14 residues. Only in-frame clones appear in the TCRdb table, and some are missing; sequencing was by immunoSEQ multiplex PCR. The sample has 150,000 to 200,000 clones; around 88% are singletons. Sample: blood. This sequence was found in a woman aged 25 to 39 in good health. This sequence joins TRBV25-1 and TRBJ2-1, with D hard to call. The CDR3 sequence is CASTSTRVRNEQFF. As DNA, the CDR3 is TGTGCCAGCACCTCGACAAGGGTCAGGAATGAGCAGTTCTTC.